This T cell receptor beta chain was retrieved from a study of blood T cell repertoires in COVID-19. In the original processing: Amplification from reference gene primers served as the basis for estimated nucleated cell counts. Sequencing used immunoSEQ multiplex PCR; TCRdb keeps in-frame clones, though not all of them. V and J calls and clone size come straight from that table; D and trimming were deduced from the DNA. The top ten clones hold around 3.4% of a sample with about 220,000 clones, 70% to 85% of them seen once. Trimming stripped 1 base from V and 7 bases from J, with 16 bases between. This CDR3 contains 16 residues. The germline CDR1 and CDR2 sequences are LGHNA and YSLEER. Allocation to cohorts depended on clinical history reported by the participants.

The chain couples TRBV4-3 to TRBJ1-4; D is perhaps TRBD1 (5 bases). The sequenced sample consisted of PBMCs or T cells enriched from blood (not recorded which). This clonotype was sampled from a woman aged 60-75 years who had recovered from COVID-19. This CDR3 reads CASSQVHRSGREKLFF. The CDR3 coding sequence is TGCGCCAGCAGCCAAGTTCATCGGTCAGGGCGTGAAAAACTGTTTTTT.